The subject of this entry is one T cell receptor (beta chain). It has no known antigen specificity. Per-base qualities were not stored, and no clone one base away is much larger. The sample comes from a study of blood T cell repertoires in COVID-19 (dated by TCRdb to 2020 to 2021). For the study in its entirety: Samples from collaborators originated in the United States, Italy and Spain and spanned both the acute and convalescent phases of COVID-19. The material from the prospective study consisted of cDNA or gDNA derived from T cells, B-cell-depleted T cells, or PBMCs. Where available, HLA class I and class II types were obtained from metadata supplied by the sample provider rather than from assay-based typing. The dataset comprised deeply sampled blood TCRbeta repertoires from subjects exposed to, actively infected with, or recovered from COVID-19. A de-identified subject ID, COVID-19 status, age in years and sex were almost always included in the sample metadata. A freely available public database, intended as a resource for researchers studying the immune response to SARS-CoV-2, is where the repertoires were released. The samples were drawn from the first 160 participants of the ongoing ImmuneRACE study and from more than 1,000 subjects provided by 6 global collaborators.

CDR1 and CDR2 are read off the germline V gene as MNHEY and SVGEGT. Including the terminal cysteine and phenylalanine, the CDR3 comprises 15 residues. The kept DNA is CDR3 alone, 45 bases in frame from the first base. The V end loses 7 bases and the J end loses 0 bases, and a stretch of 15 bases separates them. The immunoSEQ Assay, a bias-controlled multiplex PCR, was used to amplify TCRbeta CDR3 regions from genomic DNA. Per the original workflow: Nucleated cell counts per sample were estimated from amplification of reference gene primers within the assay. To quantify the absolute abundance of each unique TCRbeta CDR3 rearrangement, sequence reads were collapsed and filtered. Productive Simpson clonality was computed per sample as the square root of Simpson's diversity index over productive rearrangements. Here the immuneACCESS table is served through TCRdb, limited to in-frame sequences with V and J called. Missing clones are a known gap in these copies; in checked studies unresolved V genes cover under half, and the rest lacks a known reason. That table gives V, J and clone size, and the DNA gave D and trimming. The sample profile shows roughly 100,000 clones; more than 70% of them were found once. The top ten clones comprise 17% of the sample.

Results and caveats for the whole study, not just this receptor: Clinical and demographic metadata were provided uncurated, with the amount varying by source and participant.

The collaborating institutions used their own protocols to collect whole blood in K2EDTA tubes. Collaborator samples were shipped for TCRbeta analysis as frozen whole blood, isolated PBMCs, or DNA extracted from either sample type. The receptor's source is an elderly woman in a cohort sampled during active COVID-19. The V and J segments used are TRBV6-2 or TRBV6-3 and TRBJ1-1, and the D gene may be TRBD1, 6 bases matching. Sequences were obtained from peripheral blood. This receptor has the CDR3 CASIPGGGVNTEAFF. The DNA is TGTGCCAGCATCCCCGGGGGGGGCGTGAACACTGAAGCTTTCTTT.